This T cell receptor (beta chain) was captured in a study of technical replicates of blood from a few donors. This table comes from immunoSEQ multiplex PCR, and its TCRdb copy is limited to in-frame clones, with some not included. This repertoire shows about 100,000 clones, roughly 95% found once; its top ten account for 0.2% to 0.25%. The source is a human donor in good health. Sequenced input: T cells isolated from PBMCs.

The CDR3 nucleotides read TGTGCCAGCAGTGAGGACAGGGCCAGCTCCTACGAGCAGTACTTC. Translating it yields CASSEDRASSYEQYF. The gene calls are TRBV2 and TRBJ2-7; 8 nucleotides line up with TRBD1. The J segment lost 0 bases and the V segment lost 3 bases, leaving 4 bases of the junction unmatched. The germline CDR1 and CDR2 sequences are SNHLY and FYNNEI. This CDR3 region has 15 residues.